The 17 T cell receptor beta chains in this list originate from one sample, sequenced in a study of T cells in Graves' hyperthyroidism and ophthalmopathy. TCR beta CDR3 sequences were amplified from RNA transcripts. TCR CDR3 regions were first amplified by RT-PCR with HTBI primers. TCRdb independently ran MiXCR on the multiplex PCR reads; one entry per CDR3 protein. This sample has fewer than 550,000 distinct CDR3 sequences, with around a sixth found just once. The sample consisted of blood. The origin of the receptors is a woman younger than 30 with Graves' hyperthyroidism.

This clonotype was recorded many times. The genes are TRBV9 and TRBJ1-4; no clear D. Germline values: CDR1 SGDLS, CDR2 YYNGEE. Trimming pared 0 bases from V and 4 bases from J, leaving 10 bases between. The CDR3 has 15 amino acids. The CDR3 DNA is TGTGCCAGCAGCGTAGACCGGCGGTTTAATGAAAAACTGTTTTTT. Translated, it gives CASSVDRRFNEKLFF.

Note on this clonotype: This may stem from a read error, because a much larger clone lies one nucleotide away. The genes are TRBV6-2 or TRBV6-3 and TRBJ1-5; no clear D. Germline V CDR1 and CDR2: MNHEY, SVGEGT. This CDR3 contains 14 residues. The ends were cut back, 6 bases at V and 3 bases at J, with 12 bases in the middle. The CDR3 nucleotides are TGTGCCAGCAGCACTAGTGGGGACAATCAGCCCCAGCATTTT. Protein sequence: CASSTSGDNQPQHF.

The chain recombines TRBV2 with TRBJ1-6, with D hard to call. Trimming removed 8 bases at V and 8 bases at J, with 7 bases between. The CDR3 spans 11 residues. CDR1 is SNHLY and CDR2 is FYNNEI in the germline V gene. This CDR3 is CASAYDSPLHF. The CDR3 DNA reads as TGTGCCAGCGCTTACGATTCACCCCTCCACTTT.

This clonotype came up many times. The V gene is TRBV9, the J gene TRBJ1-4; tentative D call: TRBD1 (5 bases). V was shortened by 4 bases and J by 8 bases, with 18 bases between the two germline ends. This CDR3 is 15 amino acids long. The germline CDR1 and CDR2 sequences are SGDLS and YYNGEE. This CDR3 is CASSREGTIGEKLFF. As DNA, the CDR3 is TGTGCCAGCAGCAGGGAGGGGACCATCGGGGAAAAACTGTTTTTT.

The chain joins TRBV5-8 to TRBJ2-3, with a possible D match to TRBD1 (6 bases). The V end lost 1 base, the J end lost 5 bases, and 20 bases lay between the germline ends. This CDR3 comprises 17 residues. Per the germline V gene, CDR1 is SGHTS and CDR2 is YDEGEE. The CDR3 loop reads CASSLLPVRTAEDTQYF. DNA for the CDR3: TGTGCCAGCAGCTTGCTCCCAGTTCGGACAGCAGAAGATACGCAGTATTTT. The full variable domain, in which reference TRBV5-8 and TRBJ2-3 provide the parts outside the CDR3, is EAGVTQSPTHLIKTRGQQATLRCSPISGHTSVYWYQQALGLGLQFLLWYDEGEERNRGNFPPRFSGRQFPNYSSELNVNALELEDSALYLCASSLLPVRTAEDTQYFGPGTRLTVL.

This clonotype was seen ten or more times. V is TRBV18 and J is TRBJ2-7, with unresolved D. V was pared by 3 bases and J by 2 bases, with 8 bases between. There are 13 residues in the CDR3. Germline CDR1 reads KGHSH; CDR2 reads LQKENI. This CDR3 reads CASSPSTTYEQYF. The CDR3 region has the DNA TGTGCCAGCTCACCGTCTACGACCTACGAGCAGTACTTC.

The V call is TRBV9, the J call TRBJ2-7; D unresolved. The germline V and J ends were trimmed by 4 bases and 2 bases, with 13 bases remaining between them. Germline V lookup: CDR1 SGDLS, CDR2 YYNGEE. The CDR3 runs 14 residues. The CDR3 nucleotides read TGTGCCAGCAGCCTTGACCCGACCCCCTACGAGCAGTACTTC. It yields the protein CASSLDPTPYEQYF.

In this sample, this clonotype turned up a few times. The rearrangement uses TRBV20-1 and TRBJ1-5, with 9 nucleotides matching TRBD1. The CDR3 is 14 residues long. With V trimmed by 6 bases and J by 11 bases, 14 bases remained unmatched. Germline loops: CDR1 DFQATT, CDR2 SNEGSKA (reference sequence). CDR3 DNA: TGCAGTGCCAACGGGGACAGGGTGGGGGGAGCCCAGCATTTT. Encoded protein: CSANGDRVGGAQHF.

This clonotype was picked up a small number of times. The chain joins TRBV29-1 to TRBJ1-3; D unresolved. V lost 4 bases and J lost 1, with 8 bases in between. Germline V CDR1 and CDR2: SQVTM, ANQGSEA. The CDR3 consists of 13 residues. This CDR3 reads CSVGQHSGNTIYF. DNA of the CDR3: TGCAGCGTTGGTCAACATTCTGGAAACACCATATATTTT.

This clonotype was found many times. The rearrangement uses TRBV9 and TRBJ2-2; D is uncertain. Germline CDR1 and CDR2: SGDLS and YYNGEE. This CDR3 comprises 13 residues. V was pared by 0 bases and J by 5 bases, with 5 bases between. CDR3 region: CASSVDPTGELFF. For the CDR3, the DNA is TGTGCCAGCAGCGTAGATCCGACCGGGGAGCTGTTTTTT. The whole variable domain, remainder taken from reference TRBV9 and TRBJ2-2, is DSGVTQTPKHLITATGQRVTLRCSPRSGDLSVYWYQQSLDQGLQFLIQYYNGEERAKGNILERFSAQQFPDLHSELNLSSLELGDSALYFCASSVDPTGELFFGEGSRLTVL.

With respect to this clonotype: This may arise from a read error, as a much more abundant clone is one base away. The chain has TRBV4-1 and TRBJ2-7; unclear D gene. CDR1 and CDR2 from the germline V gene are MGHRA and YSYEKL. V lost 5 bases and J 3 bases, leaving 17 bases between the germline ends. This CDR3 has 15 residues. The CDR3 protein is CASSYQLGSYYEQYF. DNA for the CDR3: TGCGCCAGCAGCTACCAGTTGGGCTCGTACTACGAGCAGTACTTC.

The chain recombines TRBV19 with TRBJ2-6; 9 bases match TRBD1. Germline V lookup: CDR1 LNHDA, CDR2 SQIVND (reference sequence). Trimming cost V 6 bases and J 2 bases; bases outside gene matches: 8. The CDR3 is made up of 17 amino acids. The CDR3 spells CASSQRQGGAGANVLTF. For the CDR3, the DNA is TGTGCCAGTAGCCAACGACAGGGGGGGGCTGGGGCCAACGTCCTGACTTTC.

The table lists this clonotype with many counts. CDR3 sequence (DNA): TGTGCCAGCAAGGACAGGAGCTCCTACGAGCAGTACTTC. The encoded protein is CASKDRSSYEQYF. J is TRBJ2-7 and V is TRBV28; 7 bases line up with TRBD1. Germline CDR1 MDHEN, CDR2 SYDVKM. The CDR3 covers 13 residues. V was pared by 7 bases and J by 0 bases, with 3 bases of the junction left unmatched.

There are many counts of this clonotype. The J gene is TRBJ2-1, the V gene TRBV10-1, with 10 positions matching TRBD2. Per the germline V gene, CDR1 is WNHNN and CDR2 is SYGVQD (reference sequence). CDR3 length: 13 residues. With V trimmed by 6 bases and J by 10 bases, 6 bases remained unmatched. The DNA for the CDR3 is TGCGCCAGCAGCGGTCAACTAGCGGGAGAGCAGTTCTTC. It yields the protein CASSGQLAGEQFF.

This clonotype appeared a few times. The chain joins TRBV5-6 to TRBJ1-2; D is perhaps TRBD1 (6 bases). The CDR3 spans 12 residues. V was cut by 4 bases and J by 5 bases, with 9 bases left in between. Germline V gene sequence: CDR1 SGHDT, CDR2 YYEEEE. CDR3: CASSTGQYGYTF. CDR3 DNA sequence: TGTGCCAGCAGCACCGGACAGTATGGCTACACCTTC.

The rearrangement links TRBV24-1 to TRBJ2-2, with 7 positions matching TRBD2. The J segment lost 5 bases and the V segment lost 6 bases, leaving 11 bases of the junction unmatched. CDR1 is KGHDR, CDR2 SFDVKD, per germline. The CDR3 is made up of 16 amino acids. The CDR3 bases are TGTGCCACCAGTCCCCGCGGGAGTGTCTGGACCGGGGAGCTGTTTTTT. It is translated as CATSPRGSVWTGELFF.

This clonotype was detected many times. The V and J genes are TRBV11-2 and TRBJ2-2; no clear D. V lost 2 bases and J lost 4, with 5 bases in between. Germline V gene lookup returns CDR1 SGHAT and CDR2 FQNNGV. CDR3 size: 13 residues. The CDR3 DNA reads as TGTGCCAGCAGCTTACTTGGCACCGGGGAGCTGTTTTTT. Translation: CASSLLGTGELFF. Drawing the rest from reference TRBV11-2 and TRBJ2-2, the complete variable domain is EAGVAQSPRYKIIEKRQSVAFWCNPISGHATLYWYQQILGQGPKLLIQFQNNGVVDDSQLPKDRFSAERLKGVDSTLKIQPAKLEDSAVYLCASSLLGTGELFFGEGSRLTVL.